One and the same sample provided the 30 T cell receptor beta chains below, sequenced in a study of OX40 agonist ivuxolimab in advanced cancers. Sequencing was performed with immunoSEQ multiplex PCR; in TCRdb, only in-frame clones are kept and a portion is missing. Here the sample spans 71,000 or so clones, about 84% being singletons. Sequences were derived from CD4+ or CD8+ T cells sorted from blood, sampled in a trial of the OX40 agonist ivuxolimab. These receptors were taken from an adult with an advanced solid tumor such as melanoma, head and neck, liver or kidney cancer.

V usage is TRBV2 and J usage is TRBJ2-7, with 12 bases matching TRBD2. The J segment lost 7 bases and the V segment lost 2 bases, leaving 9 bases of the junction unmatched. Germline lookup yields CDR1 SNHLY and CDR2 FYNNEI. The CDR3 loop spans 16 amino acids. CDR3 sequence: CASSELAGGPWLEQYF. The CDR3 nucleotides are TGTGCCAGCAGTGAACTAGCGGGAGGGCCCTGGCTGGAGCAGTACTTC.

CDR3 in amino acids: CASSLGASSTDTQYF. The CDR3 DNA sequence: TGCGCCAGCAGCTTGGGGGCAAGTAGCACAGATACGCAGTATTTT. This chain joins TRBV5-1 and TRBJ2-3; no clear D. Germline CDR1 is SGHRS and CDR2 is YFSETQ. This CDR3 region has 15 residues. Trimming shortened V by 0 bases and J by 0 bases, and 8 bases separated the two germline ends.

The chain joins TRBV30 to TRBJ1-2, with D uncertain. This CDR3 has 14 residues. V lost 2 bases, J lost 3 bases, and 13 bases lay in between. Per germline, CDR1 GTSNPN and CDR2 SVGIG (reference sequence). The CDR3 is CAWSPDAGYYGYTF. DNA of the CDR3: TGTGCCTGGAGTCCGGATGCAGGCTACTATGGCTACACCTTC.

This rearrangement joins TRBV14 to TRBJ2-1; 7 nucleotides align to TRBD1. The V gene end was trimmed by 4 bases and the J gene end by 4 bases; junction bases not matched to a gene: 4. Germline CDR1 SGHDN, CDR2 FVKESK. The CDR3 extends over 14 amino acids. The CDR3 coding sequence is TGTGCCAGCAGCCCAGGGACAGATTACAATGAGCAGTTCTTC. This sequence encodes CASSPGTDYNEQFF.

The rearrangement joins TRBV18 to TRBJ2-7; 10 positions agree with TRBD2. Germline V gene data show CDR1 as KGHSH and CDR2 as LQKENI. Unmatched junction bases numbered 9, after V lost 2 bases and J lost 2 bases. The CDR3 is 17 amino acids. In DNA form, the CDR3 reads TGTGCCAGCTCACCAACGGAGGGACTAGCGACAGCCTACGAGCAGTACTTC. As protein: CASSPTEGLATAYEQYF.

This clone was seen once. CDR3 in amino acids: CASSLAIGATNEKLFF. Here the CDR3 DNA reads TGTGCCAGCAGCTTAGCGATCGGTGCAACTAATGAAAAACTGTTTTTT. The V and J genes are TRBV7-9 and TRBJ1-4; D uncertain. The V gene's germline CDR1 is SEHNR and CDR2 FQNEAQ (reference sequence). The CDR3 extends over 16 amino acids. Deletions cut 0 bases from V and 0 bases from J, with 8 bases between.

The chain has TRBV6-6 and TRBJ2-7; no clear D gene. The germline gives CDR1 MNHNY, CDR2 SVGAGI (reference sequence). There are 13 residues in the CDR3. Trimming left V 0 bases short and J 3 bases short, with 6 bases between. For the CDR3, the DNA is TGTGCCAGCAGTTACTCAGGAGACTACGAGCAGTACGTC. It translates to CASSYSGDYEQYV.

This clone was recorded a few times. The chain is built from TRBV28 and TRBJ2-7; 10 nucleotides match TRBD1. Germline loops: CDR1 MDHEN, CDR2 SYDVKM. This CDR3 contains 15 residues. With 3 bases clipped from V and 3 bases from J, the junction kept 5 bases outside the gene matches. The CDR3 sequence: CASSFPDRGIYEQYF. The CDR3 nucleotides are TGTGCCAGCAGTTTCCCGGACAGGGGGATCTACGAGCAGTACTTC.

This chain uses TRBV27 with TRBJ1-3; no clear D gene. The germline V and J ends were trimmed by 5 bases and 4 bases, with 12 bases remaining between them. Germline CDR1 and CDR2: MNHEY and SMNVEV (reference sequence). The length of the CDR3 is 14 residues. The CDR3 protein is CASSPQPMGNTIYF. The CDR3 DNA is TGTGCCAGCAGTCCCCAACCTATGGGAAACACCATATATTTT.

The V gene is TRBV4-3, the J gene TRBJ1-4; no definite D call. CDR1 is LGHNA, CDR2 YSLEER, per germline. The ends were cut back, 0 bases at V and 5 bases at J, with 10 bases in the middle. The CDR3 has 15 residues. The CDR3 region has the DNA TGCGCCAGCAGCCAAGAACCAGCAATAAATGAAAAACTGTTTTTT. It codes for CASSQEPAINEKLFF.

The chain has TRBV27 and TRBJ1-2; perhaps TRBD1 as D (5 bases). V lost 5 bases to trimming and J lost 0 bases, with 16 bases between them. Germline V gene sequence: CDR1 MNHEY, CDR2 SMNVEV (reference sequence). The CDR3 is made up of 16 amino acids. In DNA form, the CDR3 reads TGTGCCAGCAGTAGTTTATGGGACGGTACTAACTATGGCTACACCTTC. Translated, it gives CASSSLWDGTNYGYTF.

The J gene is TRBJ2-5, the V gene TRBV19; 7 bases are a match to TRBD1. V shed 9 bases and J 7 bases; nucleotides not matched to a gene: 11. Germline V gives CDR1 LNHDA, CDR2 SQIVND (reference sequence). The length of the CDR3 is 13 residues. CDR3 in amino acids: CASQKQGSATQYF. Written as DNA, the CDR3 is TGTGCCAGCCAAAAACAGGGGTCGGCGACCCAGTACTTC.

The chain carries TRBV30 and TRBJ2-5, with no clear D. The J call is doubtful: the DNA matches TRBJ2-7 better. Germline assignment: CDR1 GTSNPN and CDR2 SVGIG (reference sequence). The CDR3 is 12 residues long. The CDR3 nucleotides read TGTGCCTGGAGTGACACTTCCTACGAGCAGTACTTC. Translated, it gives CAWSDTSYEQYF.

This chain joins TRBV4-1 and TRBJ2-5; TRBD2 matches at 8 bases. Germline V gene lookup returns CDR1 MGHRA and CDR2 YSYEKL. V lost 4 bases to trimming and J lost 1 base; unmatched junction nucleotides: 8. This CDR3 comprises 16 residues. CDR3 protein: CASSLGPGGGQETQYF. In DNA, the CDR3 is TGCGCCAGCAGCCTAGGACCGGGAGGGGGCCAAGAGACCCAGTACTTC.

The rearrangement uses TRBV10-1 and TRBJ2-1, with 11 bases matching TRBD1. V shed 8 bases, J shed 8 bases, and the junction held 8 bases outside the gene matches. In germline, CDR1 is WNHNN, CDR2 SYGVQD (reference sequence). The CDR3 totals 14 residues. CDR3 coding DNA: TGCGCCAGCGTCGGACAGGGGGCACGGGATGAGCAGTTCTTC. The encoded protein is CASVGQGARDEQFF.

CDR3 amino acids: CASSQEPGQGNGKLFF. DNA of the CDR3: TGCGCCAGCAGCCAAGAACCGGGACAGGGGAACGGAAAACTGTTTTTT. The chain recombines TRBV4-3 with TRBJ1-4; 10 bases align to TRBD1. Per the germline V gene, CDR1 is LGHNA and CDR2 is YSLEER. V dropped 0 bases and J dropped 10; count of bases not matched to a gene: 8. The CDR3 extends over 16 amino acids.

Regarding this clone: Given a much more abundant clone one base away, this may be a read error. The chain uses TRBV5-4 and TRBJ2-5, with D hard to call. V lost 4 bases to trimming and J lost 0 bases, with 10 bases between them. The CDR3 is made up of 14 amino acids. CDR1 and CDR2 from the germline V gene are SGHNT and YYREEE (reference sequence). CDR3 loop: CASSPLGYQETQYF. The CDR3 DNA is TGTGCCAGCAGCCCCCTCGGGTACCAAGAGACCCAGTACTTC.

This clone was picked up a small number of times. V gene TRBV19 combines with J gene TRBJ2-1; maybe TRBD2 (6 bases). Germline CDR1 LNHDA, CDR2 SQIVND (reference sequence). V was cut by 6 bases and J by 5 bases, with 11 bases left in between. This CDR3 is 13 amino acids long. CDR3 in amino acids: CASREGIHNEQFF. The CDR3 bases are TGTGCCAGTAGGGAGGGGATCCACAATGAGCAGTTCTTC.

This CDR3 is CASSIQETQYF. As DNA, the CDR3 is TGTGCCAGCAGTATCCAAGAGACCCAGTACTTC. V is TRBV28 and J is TRBJ2-5; D is undetermined. Germline-derived CDR1 and CDR2 are MDHEN and SYDVKM. The CDR3 runs 11 residues. Trimming left V 5 bases short and J 1 base short, with 2 bases between.

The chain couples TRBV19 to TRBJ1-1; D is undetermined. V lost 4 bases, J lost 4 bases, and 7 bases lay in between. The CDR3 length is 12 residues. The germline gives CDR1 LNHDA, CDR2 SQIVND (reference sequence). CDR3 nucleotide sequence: TGTGCCAGTAGTACTTTTGGCACTGAAGCTTTCTTT. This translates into CASSTFGTEAFF.

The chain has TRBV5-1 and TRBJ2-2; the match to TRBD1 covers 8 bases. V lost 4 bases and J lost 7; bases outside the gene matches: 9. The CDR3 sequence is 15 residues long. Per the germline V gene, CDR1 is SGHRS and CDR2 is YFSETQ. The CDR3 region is CASSLSTGAGGELFF. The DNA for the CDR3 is TGCGCCAGCAGCCTGTCGACAGGGGCAGGCGGGGAGCTGTTTTTT. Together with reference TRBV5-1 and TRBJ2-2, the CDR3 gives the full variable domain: KAGVTQTPRYLIKTRGQQVTLSCSPISGHRSVSWYQQTPGQGLQFLFEYFSETQRNKGNFPGRFSGRQFSNSRSEMNVSTLELGDSALYLCASSLSTGAGGELFFGEGSRLTVL.

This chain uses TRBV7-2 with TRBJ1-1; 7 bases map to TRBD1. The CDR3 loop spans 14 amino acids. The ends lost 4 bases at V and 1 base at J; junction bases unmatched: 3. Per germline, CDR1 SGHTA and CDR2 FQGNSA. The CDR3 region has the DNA TGTGCCAGCAGCTCACGGACAGGGAACACTGAAGCTTTCTTT. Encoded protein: CASSSRTGNTEAFF.

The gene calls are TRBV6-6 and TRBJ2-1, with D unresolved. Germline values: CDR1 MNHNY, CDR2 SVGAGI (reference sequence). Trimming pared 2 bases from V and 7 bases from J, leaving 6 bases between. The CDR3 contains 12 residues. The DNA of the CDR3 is TGTGCCAGCAGTTACAAGGGAAATGAGCAGTTCTTC. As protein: CASSYKGNEQFF.

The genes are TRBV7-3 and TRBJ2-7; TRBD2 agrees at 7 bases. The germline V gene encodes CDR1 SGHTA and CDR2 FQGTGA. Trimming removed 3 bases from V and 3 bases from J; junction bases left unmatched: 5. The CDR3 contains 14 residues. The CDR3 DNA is TGTGCCAGCAGCTTGACTAGCACTAGCTACGAGCAGTACTTC. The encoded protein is CASSLTSTSYEQYF.

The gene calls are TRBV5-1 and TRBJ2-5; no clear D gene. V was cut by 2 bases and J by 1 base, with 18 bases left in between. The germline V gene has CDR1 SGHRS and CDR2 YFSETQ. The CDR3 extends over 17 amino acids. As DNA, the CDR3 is TGCGCCAGCAGCTTATCAGGAAGCCCACTCCTCCAAGAGACCCAGTACTTC. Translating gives CASSLSGSPLLQETQYF.

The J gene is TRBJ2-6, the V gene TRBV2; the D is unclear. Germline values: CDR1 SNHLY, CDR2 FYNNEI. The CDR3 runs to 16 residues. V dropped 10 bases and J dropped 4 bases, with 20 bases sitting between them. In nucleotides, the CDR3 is TGTGCCACCAACAAAGGGTACGACGGGGGGGCCAACGTCCTGACTTTC. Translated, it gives CATNKGYDGGANVLTF.

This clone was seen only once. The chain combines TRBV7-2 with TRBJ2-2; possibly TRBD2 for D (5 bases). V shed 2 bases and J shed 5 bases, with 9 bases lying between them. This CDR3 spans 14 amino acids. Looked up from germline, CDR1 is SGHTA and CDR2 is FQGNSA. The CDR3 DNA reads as TGTGCCAGCAGCTTACGACGGGATACCGGGGAGCTGTTTTTT. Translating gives CASSLRRDTGELFF.

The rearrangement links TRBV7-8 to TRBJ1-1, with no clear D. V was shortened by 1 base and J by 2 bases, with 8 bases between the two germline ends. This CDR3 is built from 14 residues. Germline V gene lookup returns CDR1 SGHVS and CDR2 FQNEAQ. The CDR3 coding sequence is TGTGCCAGCAGCTTAGGGTCACCTAACACTGAAGCTTTCTTT. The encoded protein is CASSLGSPNTEAFF.

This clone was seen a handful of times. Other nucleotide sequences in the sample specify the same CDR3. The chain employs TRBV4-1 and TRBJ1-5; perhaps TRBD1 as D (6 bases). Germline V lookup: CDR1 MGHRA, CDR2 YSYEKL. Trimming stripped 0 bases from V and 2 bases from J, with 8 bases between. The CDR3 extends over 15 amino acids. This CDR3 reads CASSQEAGGNQPQHF. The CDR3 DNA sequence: TGCGCCAGCAGCCAAGAGGCAGGGGGCAATCAGCCCCAGCATTTT.

In nucleotides, the CDR3 is TGTGCCAGCAGCTTCCCACAGGGGACAAAAAACATTCAGTACTTC. It yields the protein CASSFPQGTKNIQYF. V gene TRBV7-2 combines with J gene TRBJ2-4; 7 nucleotides align to TRBD1. Per the germline V gene, CDR1 is SGHTA and CDR2 is FQGNSA. Trimming cost V 3 bases and J 4 bases; bases outside gene matches: 6. CDR3 length: 15 residues.